This TCR beta chain stems from a study of OX40 agonist ivuxolimab in advanced cancers. Overall study: At 0.01 to 10 mg/kg, ivuxolimab was administered intravenously to patients every 2 weeks.

Measured with immunoSEQ multiplex PCR; TCRdb has only the in-frame clones, and not every one. Altogether tens of thousands of clones are present, roughly 90% being singletons, with the ten largest covering under 20%. The germline V gene has CDR1 LNHDA and CDR2 SQIVND (reference sequence). The CDR3 is 16 amino acids. Between the trimmed V and J ends, which lost 1 base and 2 bases, there was a span of 15 bases. For this clone: Its specificity is not known.

Study conclusions and caveats: Antigens targeted by the expanded peripheral T cells were not determined.

Here the sequenced sample was CD4+ or CD8+ T cells sorted from blood, taken in a trial of the OX40 agonist ivuxolimab. The receptor's source is an adult with an advanced solid tumor such as melanoma, head and neck, liver or kidney cancer. V gene TRBV19 combines with J gene TRBJ2-7; D not resolved. The CDR3 protein is CASSIGDARVAYEQYF. CDR3 in DNA: TGTGCCAGTAGTATAGGAGACGCCCGAGTCGCCTACGAGCAGTACTTC.